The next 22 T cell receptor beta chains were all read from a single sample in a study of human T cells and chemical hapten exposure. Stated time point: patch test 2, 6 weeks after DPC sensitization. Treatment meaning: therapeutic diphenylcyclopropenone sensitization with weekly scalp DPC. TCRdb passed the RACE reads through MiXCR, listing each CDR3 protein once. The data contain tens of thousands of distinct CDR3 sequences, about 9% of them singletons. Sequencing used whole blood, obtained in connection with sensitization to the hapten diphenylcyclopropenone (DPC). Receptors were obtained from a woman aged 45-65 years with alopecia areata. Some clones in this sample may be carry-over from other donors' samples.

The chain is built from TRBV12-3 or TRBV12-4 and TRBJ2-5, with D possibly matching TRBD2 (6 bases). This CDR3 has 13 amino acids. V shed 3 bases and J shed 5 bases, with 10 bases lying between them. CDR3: CASSFHGGETQYF. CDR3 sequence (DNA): TGTGCCAGCAGTTTCCATGGAGGGGAGACCCAGTACTTC.

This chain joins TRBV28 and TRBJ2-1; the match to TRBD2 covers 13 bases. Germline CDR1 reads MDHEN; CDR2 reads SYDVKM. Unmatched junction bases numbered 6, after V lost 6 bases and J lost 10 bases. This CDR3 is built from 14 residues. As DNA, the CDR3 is TGTGCCAGCAGGATACTAGCGGGAGGGGGCGAGCAGTTCTTC. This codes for CASRILAGGGEQFF.

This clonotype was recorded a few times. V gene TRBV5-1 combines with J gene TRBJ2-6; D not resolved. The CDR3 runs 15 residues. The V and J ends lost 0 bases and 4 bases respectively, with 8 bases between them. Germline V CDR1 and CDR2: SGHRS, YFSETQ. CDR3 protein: CASSLASSGANVLTF. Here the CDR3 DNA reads TGCGCCAGCAGCTTGGCATCCTCCGGGGCCAACGTCCTGACTTTC.

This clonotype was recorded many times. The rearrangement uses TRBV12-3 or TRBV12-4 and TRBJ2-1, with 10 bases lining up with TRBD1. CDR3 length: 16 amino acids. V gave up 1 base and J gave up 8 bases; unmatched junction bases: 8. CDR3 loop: CASSLDRTGGVDEQFF. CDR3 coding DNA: TGTGCCAGCAGTTTAGATAGGACAGGGGGGGTGGATGAGCAGTTCTTC.

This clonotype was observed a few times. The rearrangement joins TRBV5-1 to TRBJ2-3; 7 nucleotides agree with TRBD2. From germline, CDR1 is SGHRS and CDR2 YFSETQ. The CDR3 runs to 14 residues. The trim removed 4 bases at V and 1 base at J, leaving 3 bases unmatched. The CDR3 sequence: CASSPRGGTDTQYF. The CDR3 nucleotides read TGCGCCAGCAGCCCCCGGGGGGGCACAGATACGCAGTATTTT.

The CDR3 region is CASIQQGPKNTEAFF. The CDR3 nucleotides are TGTGCCAGCATTCAACAGGGCCCCAAGAACACTGAAGCTTTCTTT. The J gene is TRBJ1-1, the V gene TRBV6-5; D perhaps matches TRBD1 (6 bases). Trimming took 7 bases from V and 1 from J, leaving 16 bases between them. Germline V gene sequence: CDR1 MNHEY, CDR2 SVGAGI. The CDR3 is made up of 15 amino acids.

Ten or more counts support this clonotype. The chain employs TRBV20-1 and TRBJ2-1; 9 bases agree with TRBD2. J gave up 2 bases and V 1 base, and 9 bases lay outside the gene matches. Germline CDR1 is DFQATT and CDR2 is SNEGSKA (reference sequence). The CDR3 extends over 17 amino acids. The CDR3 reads CSARALRLAAAYNEQFF. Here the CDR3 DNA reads TGCAGTGCTAGAGCTCTTAGACTAGCGGCCGCCTACAATGAGCAGTTCTTC.

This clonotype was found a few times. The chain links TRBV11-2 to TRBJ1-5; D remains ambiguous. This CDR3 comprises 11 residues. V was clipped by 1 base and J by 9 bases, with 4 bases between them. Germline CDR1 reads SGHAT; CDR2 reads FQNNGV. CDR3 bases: TGTGCCAGCAGCTTAGCAGCGCCCCAGCATTTT. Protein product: CASSLAAPQHF.

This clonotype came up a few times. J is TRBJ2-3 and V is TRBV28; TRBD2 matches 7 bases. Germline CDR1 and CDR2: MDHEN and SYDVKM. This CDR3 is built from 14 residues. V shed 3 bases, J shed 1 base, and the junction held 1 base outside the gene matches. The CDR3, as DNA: TGTGCCAGCAGTTTCCTAGCGGGCACAGATACGCAGTATTTT. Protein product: CASSFLAGTDTQYF.

The CDR3 DNA sequence: TGTGCCAGCAGCCTAATAGAGCAGGCAGATACGCAGTATTTT. Translation gives CASSLIEQADTQYF. V usage is TRBV3-1 and J usage is TRBJ2-3; D not resolved. The germline V and J ends were trimmed by 4 bases and 4 bases, with 12 bases remaining between them. This CDR3 is built from 14 residues. In germline, CDR1 is LGHDT, CDR2 YNNKEL (reference sequence).

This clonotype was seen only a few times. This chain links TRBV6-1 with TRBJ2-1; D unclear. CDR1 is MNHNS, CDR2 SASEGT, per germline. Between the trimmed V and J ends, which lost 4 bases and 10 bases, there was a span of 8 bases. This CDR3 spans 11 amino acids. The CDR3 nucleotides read TGTGCCAGCAGTGTAGGGAAGGAGCAGTTCTTC. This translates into CASSVGKEQFF.

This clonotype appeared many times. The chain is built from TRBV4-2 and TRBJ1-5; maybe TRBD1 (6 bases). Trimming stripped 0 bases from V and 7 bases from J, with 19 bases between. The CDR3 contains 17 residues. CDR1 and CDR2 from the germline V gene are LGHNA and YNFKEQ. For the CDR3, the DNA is TGTGCCAGCAGCCAAGATATCGGCAGGGGACTTGGACAGCCCCAGCATTTT. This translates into CASSQDIGRGLGQPQHF.

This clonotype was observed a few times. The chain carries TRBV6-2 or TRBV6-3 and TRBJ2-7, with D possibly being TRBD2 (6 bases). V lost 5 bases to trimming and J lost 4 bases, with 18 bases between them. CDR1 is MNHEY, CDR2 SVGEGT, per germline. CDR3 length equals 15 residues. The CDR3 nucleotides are TGTGCCAGCAGTCGATCCGGGACTTTCGCATACGAGCAGTACTTC. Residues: CASSRSGTFAYEQYF.

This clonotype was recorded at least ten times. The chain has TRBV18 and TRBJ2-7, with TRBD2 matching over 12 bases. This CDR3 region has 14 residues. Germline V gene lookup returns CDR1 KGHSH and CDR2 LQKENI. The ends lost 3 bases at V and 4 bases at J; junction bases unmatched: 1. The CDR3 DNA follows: TGTGCCAGCTCACCTCTAGCGGGAGGGTACGAGCAGTACTTC. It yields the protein CASSPLAGGYEQYF.

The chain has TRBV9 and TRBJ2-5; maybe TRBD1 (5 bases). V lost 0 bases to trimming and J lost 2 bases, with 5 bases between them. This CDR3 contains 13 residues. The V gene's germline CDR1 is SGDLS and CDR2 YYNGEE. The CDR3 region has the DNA TGTGCCAGCAGCGTAGGACAGCAAGAGACCCAGTACTTC. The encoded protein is CASSVGQQETQYF.

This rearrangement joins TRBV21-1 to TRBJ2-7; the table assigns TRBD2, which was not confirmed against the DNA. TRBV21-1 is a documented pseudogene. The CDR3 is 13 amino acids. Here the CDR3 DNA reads TGTGCCAGCAGCATCAAAGGAGGGAACGAGCAGTACTTC. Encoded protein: CASSIKGGNEQYF.

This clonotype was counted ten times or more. The CDR3 region has the DNA TGCAGCGTTGAGACGAGCTCTGGAAACACCATATATTTT. Protein: CSVETSSGNTIYF. J is TRBJ1-3 and V is TRBV29-1, with no clear D. The CDR3 consists of 13 residues. V was pared by 3 bases and J by 0 bases, with 6 bases between. Per germline, CDR1 SQVTM and CDR2 ANQGSEA.

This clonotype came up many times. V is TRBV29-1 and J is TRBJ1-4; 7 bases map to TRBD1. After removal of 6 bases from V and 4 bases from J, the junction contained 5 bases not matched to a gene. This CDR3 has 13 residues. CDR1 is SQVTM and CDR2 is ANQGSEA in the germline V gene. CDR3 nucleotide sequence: TGCAGCGTGAGGGGACAGATTAATGAAAAACTGTTTTTT. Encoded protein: CSVRGQINEKLFF.

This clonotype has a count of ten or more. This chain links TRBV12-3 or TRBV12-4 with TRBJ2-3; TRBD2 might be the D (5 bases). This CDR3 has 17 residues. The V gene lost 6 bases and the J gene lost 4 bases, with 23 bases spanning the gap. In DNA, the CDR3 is TGTGCCAGCAGGCCCTCCTTACTGGGAGTAGATGCAGATACGCAGTATTTT. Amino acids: CASRPSLLGVDADTQYF.

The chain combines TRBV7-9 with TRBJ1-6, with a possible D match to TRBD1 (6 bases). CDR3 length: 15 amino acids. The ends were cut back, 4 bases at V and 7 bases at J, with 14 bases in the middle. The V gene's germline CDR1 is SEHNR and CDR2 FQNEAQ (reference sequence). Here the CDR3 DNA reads TGTGCCAGCAGCTCTCCGGGGGGGCCGAATTCACCCCTCCACTTT. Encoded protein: CASSSPGGPNSPLHF.

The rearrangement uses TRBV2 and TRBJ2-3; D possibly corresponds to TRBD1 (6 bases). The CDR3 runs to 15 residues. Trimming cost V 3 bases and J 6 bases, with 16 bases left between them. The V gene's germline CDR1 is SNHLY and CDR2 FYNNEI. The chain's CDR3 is CASSDSQGEIDTQYF. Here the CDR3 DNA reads TGTGCCAGCAGTGATTCACAGGGTGAGATCGATACGCAGTATTTT.

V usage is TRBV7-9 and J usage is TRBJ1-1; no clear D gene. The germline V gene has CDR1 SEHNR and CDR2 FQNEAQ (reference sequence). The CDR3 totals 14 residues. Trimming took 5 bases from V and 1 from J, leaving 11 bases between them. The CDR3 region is CASSPLTENTEAFF. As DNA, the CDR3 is TGTGCCAGCAGCCCCCTGACCGAGAACACTGAAGCTTTCTTT.